This T cell receptor (beta chain) emerged from a study of shared clonotypes between healthy human individuals (TCRdb year 2020). The study in broad terms: The cohort comprised a couple of women and a few men aged 18 to 49 years. For each donor, CD4 naive and CD4 memory were each given three plates, CD8 naive was given two plates, and CD8 memory was given one plate. Blood TCR repertoires of a handful of healthy adults were deeply sequenced to estimate repertoire size and the extent of clonotype sharing between individuals. Libraries were prepared and TCR repertoires were sequenced by different laboratories using diverse techniques, in order to increase sequencing depth and limit assay-specific biases. Each donor's leukapheresis produced roughly between roughly 0.85 and 9 billion PBMCs.

The CDR3 has 16 amino acids, counting the end cysteine and phenylalanine. Just CDR3 DNA is preserved here, 48 bases in frame from base 1. Trimming takes 3 bases from V and 0 bases from J, and the germline ends sit 12 bases apart. CDR1 and CDR2 (MGHRA, YSYEKL) derive from the germline V gene. Comment on this clone: The antigen it binds to is not known. The input lacks base qualities; no much larger clone sits a single base away.

Using the deep immunoSEQ assay, multiplex PCR amplified TCR CDR3 regions from genomic DNA. Genomic DNA extracted from each cell subset was distributed evenly over all wells of several immunoSEQ 96-well plates, and each plate served as one replicate. Each replicate PCR for sorted subsets received roughly 200 ng genomic DNA, equal to about 30,000 T cell genomes. Purified libraries were measured with a Qubit 3.0 fluorometer, size-checked on a Bioanalyzer 2100, and measured again with the KAPA Library Quantification kit. Every immunoSEQ 96-well plate was sequenced on a separate single-read 150-cycle Illumina NextSeq 550 flow cell. From the authors' description of their analysis: Because the immunoSEQ output included only junctional sequences and no quality scores, the filtering could not be the same as the filtering used for full-length reads. Sequences were annotated with PyIR, a Python wrapper for IgBLAST v1.9, and V/J genes and CDR3 were assigned using IMGT germline references. Reads were filtered out if the reads had weak V/J assignments (E-value above 1e-6), no CDR3, stop codons, out-of-frame junctions, or ambiguous translated residues. V3J clonotypes were defined as sequences sharing an identical inferred V gene, J gene, and CDR3 amino acid sequence. Percentage overlap between repertoires was computed as shared unique clonotypes divided by the size of the smaller repertoire. Three approaches were used to assess repertoire richness: RTK rarefaction, the Chao1 estimator, and Recon v2.1 estimates of unobserved clonotypes. Generation probabilities for all TCRbeta clonotypes obtained by the gDNA method from a handful of donors were computed using OLGA. This immuneACCESS table, as held by TCRdb, lists in-frame sequences with V and J called but not all clones. Of the missing ones, under half trace to an unresolved V gene in checked studies; the others have no known cause. D and trimming come from the DNA, and the V and J calls and clone size come from that table. Here the sample has roughly 2.4 million clones; roughly 95% occur a single time. The ten largest clonotypes hold approximately 0.13% of the sample.

The donors were healthy, HIV-negative adults with no recently reported acute infections or vaccinations. Only Caucasian adults living in Nashville, Tennessee, USA were represented among the donors. Magnetic negative selection was used to enrich CD4+ T cells, after which naive cells were positively selected on CD45RA and the negative fraction became the memory subset. After blood collection by leukapheresis, PBMCs were isolated using Ficoll-Histopaque density gradient centrifugation and then cryopreserved in the vapor phase of liquid nitrogen. Analytical flow cytometry was used to check the purity and quantity of every magnetically sorted T cell population. Each sorted fraction had its genomic DNA isolated and then quantified by UV absorbance on a Nanodrop 2000c. The paper as a whole reports these results and caveats: Roughly 5.2% of naive CD4, around 4% of naive CD8, about 2.1% of memory CD4, and approximately 0.39% of memory CD8 clonotypes were shared across several donors. Naive subsets generally had larger estimated clonotype richness than memory subsets. Incomplete sequencing was indicated by rarefaction of sorted-subset datasets, despite the large sequencing depth. The genetic and exposure-history diversity represented was limited by the small number of donors. Compared with non-shared clonotypes, clonotypes shared by all four sorted-subset donors had higher generation probabilities. Pairwise subsampling indicated that sequencing depth was expected to affect the degree of clonotype sharing among donors. Sampling was limited to blood, and TCR repertoires in tissue likely differ from TCR repertoires in blood.

Sequencing used naive CD4+ T cells sorted from blood. The intended sense of this specimen's cell subset or site label: CD45RA+ positively selected. The sequence was obtained from a man aged 18 to 29 in good health. The sequence joins TRBV4-1 to TRBJ1-3; a tentative D match to TRBD1 spans 5 bases. The sequenced DNA is TGCGCCAGCAGCCATCCCGGGACGGACTCTGGAAACACCATATATTTT. Translated, this gives CASSHPGTDSGNTIYF.